This is a list of T cell receptor beta chains from one sample in a study of T cell changes during pregnancy in multiple sclerosis. Sequencing used immunoSEQ multiplex PCR; TCRdb keeps in-frame clones, though not all of them. The sample carries 95,000 to 100,000 clones, about 91% recorded once. The specimen was peripheral blood, collected in the second trimester of pregnancy. The receptor source for this set is a female donor with multiple sclerosis, enrolled in a pregnancy study. CDR3s include the opening cysteine and the closing phenylalanine or tryptophan. D genes are given only for firm matches. Expanded clones are given a class, and other clones once, few, many or no size at all.

j_gene	v_gene	d_gene	abundance	CDR3aa	CDR3nt
TRBJ2-5	TRBV29-1	-	-	CSVGLAGPGETQYF	TGCAGCGTTGGCCTCGCGGGGCCGGGAGAGACCCAGTACTTC
TRBJ2-5	TRBV28	TRBD1	-	CASSLGTGVETQYF	TGTGCCAGCAGTTTAGGGACAGGGGTTGAGACCCAGTACTTC
TRBJ2-7	TRBV29-1	TRBD2	-	CSDCSGTSYEQYF	TGCAGCGACTGTAGCGGGACGTCCTACGAGCAGTACTTC
TRBJ1-5	TRBV27	TRBD1	few	CASSTTGVVSNQPQHF	TGTGCCAGCAGTACTACAGGGGTTGTGAGCAATCAGCCCCAGCATTTT
TRBJ1-5	TRBV7-2	TRBD1	-	CASSLTGQGNQPQHF	TGTGCCAGCAGCTTAACGGGACAGGGCAATCAGCCCCAGCATTTT
TRBJ2-1	TRBV5-1	TRBD2	-	CASSLGGRAEQFF	TGCGCCAGCAGTTTGGGCGGGAGAGCCGAGCAGTTCTTC
TRBJ1-1	TRBV19	TRBD1	-	CASSILTGKGEAFF	TGTGCCAGTAGTATTTTGACAGGGAAGGGTGAAGCTTTCTTT
TRBJ2-3	TRBV7-9	TRBD2	-	CASSPRGFGRARRTDTQYF	TGTGCCAGCAGCCCCCGGGGCTTCGGGAGGGCCCGACGCACAGATACGCAGTATTTT
TRBJ2-1	TRBV28	TRBD2	-	CASSLSGTRGGDEQFF	TGTGCCAGCAGTTTATCAGGGACCCGCGGGGGAGATGAGCAGTTCTTC
TRBJ1-1	TRBV11-1	-	-	CASSQGHGNTEAFF	TGTGCCAGCAGCCAGGGACACGGGAACACTGAAGCTTTCTTT
TRBJ2-2	TRBV5-1	-	-	CASSLAGLGNTGELFF	TGCGCCAGCAGCTTGGCGGGACTCGGGAACACCGGGGAGCTGTTTTTT
TRBJ2-1	TRBV29-1	TRBD1	-	CSARGLLNEQFF	TGCAGCGCTAGGGGGCTTTTGAATGAGCAGTTCTTC
TRBJ2-1	TRBV4-3	TRBD2	-	CASSQDAGGTYNEQFF	TGCGCCAGCAGCCAAGACGCGGGAGGGACCTACAATGAGCAGTTCTTC
TRBJ2-7	TRBV6-5	-	once	CASSYSQGGYEQYF	TGTGCCAGCAGTTACTCGCAGGGAGGATACGAGCAGTACTTC
TRBJ2-1	TRBV15	-	-	CATSGRGGLRDNEQFF	TGTGCCACCAGCGGGAGGGGGGGACTTAGGGACAATGAGCAGTTCTTC